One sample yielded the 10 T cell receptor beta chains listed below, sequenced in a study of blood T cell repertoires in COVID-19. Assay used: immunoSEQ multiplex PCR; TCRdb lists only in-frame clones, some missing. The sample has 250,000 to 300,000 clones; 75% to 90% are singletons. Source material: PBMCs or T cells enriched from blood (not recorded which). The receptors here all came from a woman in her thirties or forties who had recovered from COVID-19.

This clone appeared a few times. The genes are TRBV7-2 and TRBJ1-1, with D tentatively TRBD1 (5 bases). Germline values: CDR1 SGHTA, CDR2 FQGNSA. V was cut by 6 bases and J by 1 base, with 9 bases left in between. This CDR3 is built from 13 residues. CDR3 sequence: CASRFTGNTEAFF. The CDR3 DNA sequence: TGTGCCAGCAGATTTACAGGGAACACTGAAGCTTTCTTT.

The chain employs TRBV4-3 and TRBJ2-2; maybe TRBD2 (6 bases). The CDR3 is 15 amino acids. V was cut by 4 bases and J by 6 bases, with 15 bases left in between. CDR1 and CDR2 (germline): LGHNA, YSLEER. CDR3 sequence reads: CASSRKAGSPGELFF. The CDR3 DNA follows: TGCGCCAGCAGCCGTAAAGCGGGTTCACCCGGGGAGCTGTTTTTT.

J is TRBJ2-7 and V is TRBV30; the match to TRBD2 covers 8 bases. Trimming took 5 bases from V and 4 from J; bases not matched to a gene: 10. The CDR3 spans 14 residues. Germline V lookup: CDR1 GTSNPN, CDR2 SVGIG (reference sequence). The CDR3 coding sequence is TGTGCCTGGTACAGAGCGGGAGTAACTTACGAGCAGTACTTC. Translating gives CAWYRAGVTYEQYF.

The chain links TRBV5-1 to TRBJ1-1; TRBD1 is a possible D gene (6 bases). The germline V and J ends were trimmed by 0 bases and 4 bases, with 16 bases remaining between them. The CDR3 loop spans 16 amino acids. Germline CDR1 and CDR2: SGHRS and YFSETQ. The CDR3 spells CASSLEAGVVFTEAFF. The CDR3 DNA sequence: TGCGCCAGCAGCTTGGAAGCAGGGGTGGTCTTCACTGAAGCTTTCTTT.

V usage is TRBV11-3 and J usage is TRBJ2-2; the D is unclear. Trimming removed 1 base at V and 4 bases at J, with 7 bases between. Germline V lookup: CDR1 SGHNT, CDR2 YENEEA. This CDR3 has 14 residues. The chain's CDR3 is CASSLAKFTGELFF. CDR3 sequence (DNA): TGTGCCAGCAGCTTAGCTAAATTCACCGGGGAGCTGTTTTTT.

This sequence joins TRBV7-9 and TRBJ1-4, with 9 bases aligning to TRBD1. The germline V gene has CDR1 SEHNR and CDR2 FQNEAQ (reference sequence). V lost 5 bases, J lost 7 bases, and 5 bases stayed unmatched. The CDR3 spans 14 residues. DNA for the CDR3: TGTGCCAGCAGCCCCGGGACAGGGATTGAAAAACTGTTTTTT. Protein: CASSPGTGIEKLFF.

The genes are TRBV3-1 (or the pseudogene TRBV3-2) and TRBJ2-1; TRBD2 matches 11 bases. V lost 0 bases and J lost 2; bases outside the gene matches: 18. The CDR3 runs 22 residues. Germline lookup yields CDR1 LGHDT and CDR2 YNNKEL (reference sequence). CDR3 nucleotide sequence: TGTGCCAGCAGCCAAGATCCGGGGGCTCGGCTCTCGGGACTAGCGGCCTACAATGAGCAGTTCTTC. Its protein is CASSQDPGARLSGLAAYNEQFF.

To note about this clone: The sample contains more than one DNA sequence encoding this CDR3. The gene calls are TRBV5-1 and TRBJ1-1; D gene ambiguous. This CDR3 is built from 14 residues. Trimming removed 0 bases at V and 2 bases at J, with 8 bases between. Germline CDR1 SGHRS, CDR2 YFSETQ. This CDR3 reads CASSLVPGNTEAFF. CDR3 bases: TGCGCCAGCAGCTTGGTCCCGGGTAACACTGAAGCTTTCTTT.

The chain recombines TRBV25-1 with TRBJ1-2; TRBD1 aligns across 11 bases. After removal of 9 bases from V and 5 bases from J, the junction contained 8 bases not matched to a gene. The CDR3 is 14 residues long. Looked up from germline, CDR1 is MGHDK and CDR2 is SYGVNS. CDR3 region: CASHGQGAEYGYTF. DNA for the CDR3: TGTGCCAGTCATGGACAGGGGGCAGAGTATGGCTACACCTTC.

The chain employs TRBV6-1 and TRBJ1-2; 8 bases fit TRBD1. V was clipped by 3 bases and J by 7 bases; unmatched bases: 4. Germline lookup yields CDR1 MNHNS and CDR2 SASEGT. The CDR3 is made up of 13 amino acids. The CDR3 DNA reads TGTGCCAGCAGTGACCGGACAGGGCTTGGCTACACCTTC. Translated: CASSDRTGLGYTF.